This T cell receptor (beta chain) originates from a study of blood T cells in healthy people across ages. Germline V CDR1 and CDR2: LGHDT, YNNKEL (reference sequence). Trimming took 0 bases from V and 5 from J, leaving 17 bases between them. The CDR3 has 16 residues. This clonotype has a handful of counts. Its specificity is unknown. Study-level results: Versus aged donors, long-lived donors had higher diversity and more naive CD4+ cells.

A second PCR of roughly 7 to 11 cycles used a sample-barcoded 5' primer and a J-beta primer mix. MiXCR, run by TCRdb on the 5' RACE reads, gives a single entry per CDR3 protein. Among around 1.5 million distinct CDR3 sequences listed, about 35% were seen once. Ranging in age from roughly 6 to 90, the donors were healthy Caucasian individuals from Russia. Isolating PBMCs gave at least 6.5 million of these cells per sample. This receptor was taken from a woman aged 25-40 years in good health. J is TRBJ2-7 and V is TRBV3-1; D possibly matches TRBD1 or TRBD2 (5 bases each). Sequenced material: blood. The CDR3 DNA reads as TGTGCCAGCAGCCAAGAATTTCAGGGAGAGAGCGACGAGCAGTACTTC. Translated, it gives CASSQEFQGESDEQYF.